The 16 T cell receptor beta chains below all came from one sample that was sequenced in a study of CD8 T cells in Susac syndrome. cDNA came from about 0.5 to 1 ug RNA primed by random hexamers. In TCRdb, the immunoSEQ multiplex PCR reads were re-called with MiXCR into one record per CDR3 protein. The sample contains 100,000 to 150,000 distinct CDR3 sequences, 80% to 95% of which appear only once. Sequenced: CD8+ T cells from PBMCs. All receptors come from a human donor with multiple sclerosis.

The J gene is TRBJ2-3, the V gene TRBV5-4, with 10 bases fitting TRBD1. Per the germline V gene, CDR1 is SGHNT and CDR2 is YYREEE (reference sequence). The CDR3 covers 17 residues. The J segment lost 1 base and the V segment lost 4 bases, leaving 9 bases of the junction unmatched. CDR3 protein: CASSGSGTGVGTDTQYF. The CDR3 coding sequence is TGTGCCAGCAGCGGGAGCGGGACAGGGGTTGGCACAGATACGCAGTATTTT.

The chain uses TRBV5-1 and TRBJ1-1; tentatively, D is TRBD1 (5 bases). With 4 bases removed from V and 0 bases from J, the gap between germline ends came to 16 bases. CDR1 and CDR2 (germline): SGHRS, YFSETQ. The CDR3 has 16 residues. Here the CDR3 DNA reads TGCGCCAGCAGCCCCAGGGACGGACTGATGAACACTGAAGCTTTCTTT. It yields the protein CASSPRDGLMNTEAFF. The full variable domain, with the rest looked up from reference TRBV5-1 and TRBJ1-1, is KAGVTQTPRYLIKTRGQQVTLSCSPISGHRSVSWYQQTPGQGLQFLFEYFSETQRNKGNFPGRFSGRQFSNSRSEMNVSTLELGDSALYLCASSPRDGLMNTEAFFGQGTRLTVV.

The J gene is TRBJ2-5, the V gene TRBV9; 12 bases match TRBD2. Germline CDR1 is SGDLS and CDR2 is YYNGEE. CDR3 length: 16 amino acids. Trimming removed 0 bases from V and 5 bases from J; junction bases left unmatched: 5. CDR3 sequence reads: CASSVASGRAAETQYF. In DNA, the CDR3 is TGTGCCAGCAGCGTAGCTAGCGGGAGGGCCGCGGAGACCCAGTACTTC.

This clonotype was recorded only once. The chain uses TRBV5-1 and TRBJ1-3; D is unresolved. Germline-derived CDR1 and CDR2 are SGHRS and YFSETQ. This CDR3 has 19 amino acids. The V gene lost 0 bases and the J gene lost 1 base, with 20 bases spanning the gap. The CDR3 spells CASSLAWQQDLTSGNTIYF. The CDR3 DNA reads as TGCGCCAGCAGCTTGGCTTGGCAGCAGGACCTGACTTCTGGAAACACCATATATTTT.

This chain joins TRBV4-1 and TRBJ2-1; D gene unclear. CDR1 is MGHRA, CDR2 YSYEKL, per germline. The ends were cut back, 0 bases at V and 9 bases at J, with 6 bases in the middle. CDR3 size: 12 residues. The CDR3 is CASSQDAPEQFF. CDR3 bases: TGCGCCAGCAGCCAAGACGCCCCTGAGCAGTTCTTC.

The chain links TRBV7-9 to TRBJ2-1; weak D call: TRBD2 (6 bases). Germline V gives CDR1 SEHNR, CDR2 FQNEAQ (reference sequence). V lost 7 bases and J lost 2, with 12 bases in between. The length of the CDR3 is 14 residues. The CDR3 sequence is CASTYSGTYNEQFF. CDR3 DNA: TGTGCCAGCACCTATAGCGGAACCTACAATGAGCAGTTCTTC. The variable domain in full, with the rest retrieved from reference TRBV7-9 and TRBJ2-1, is DTGVSQNPRHKITKRGQNVTFRCDPISEHNRLYWYRQTLGQGPEFLTYFQNEAQLEKSRLLSDRFSAERPKGSFSTLEIQRTEQGDSAMYLCASTYSGTYNEQFFGPGTRLTVL.

V is TRBV9 and J is TRBJ2-3; D not resolved. With 3 bases removed from V and 0 bases from J, the gap between germline ends came to 11 bases. Per the germline V gene, CDR1 is SGDLS and CDR2 is YYNGEE. The CDR3 has 15 amino acids. The CDR3 region is CASSAKSSSTDTQYF. The CDR3 coding sequence is TGTGCCAGCAGCGCCAAGTCCTCTAGCACAGATACGCAGTATTTT.

CDR3 protein: CASSDLVPGELFF. CDR3 sequence (DNA): TGTGCCAGCAGTGACCTAGTACCCGGGGAGCTGTTTTTT. The chain carries TRBV2 and TRBJ2-2; no definite D call. CDR1 and CDR2 (germline): SNHLY, FYNNEI. Trimming pared 3 bases from V and 6 bases from J, leaving 8 bases between. The CDR3 covers 13 residues.

This clonotype was counted between two and nine times. The rearrangement links TRBV9 to TRBJ2-7; 7 bases are a match to TRBD1. The ends lost 4 bases at V and 3 bases at J; junction bases unmatched: 7. Germline values: CDR1 SGDLS, CDR2 YYNGEE. The CDR3 is 14 amino acids. The chain's CDR3 is CASSPRTGNYEQYF. CDR3 in DNA: TGTGCCAGCAGCCCCCGGACAGGCAACTACGAGCAGTACTTC.

The rearrangement joins TRBV20-1 to TRBJ1-5, with unresolved D. Trimming took off 6 bases at V and 2 bases at J, with 17 bases between the two ends. The length of the CDR3 is 15 residues. Germline lookup yields CDR1 DFQATT and CDR2 SNEGSKA (reference sequence). CDR3 loop: CSATEGPRGNQPQHF. Here the CDR3 DNA reads TGCAGTGCCACCGAGGGCCCTCGCGGCAATCAGCCCCAGCATTTT.

The genes are TRBV20-1 and TRBJ1-1; 7 bases are shared with TRBD1. CDR1 is DFQATT, CDR2 SNEGSKA, per germline (reference sequence). There are 13 residues in the CDR3. J lost 11 bases, V lost 5 bases, and 14 bases had no gene match. This CDR3 reads CSARPRGQVRAFF. The CDR3 nucleotides read TGCAGTGCTCGACCCCGAGGACAGGTGAGGGCTTTCTTT.

The chain is built from TRBV5-1 and TRBJ1-2; D is perhaps TRBD1 (5 bases). The germline V and J ends were trimmed by 1 base and 10 bases, with 23 bases remaining between them. This CDR3 is built from 16 residues. Germline CDR1 reads SGHRS; CDR2 reads YFSETQ. Written as DNA, the CDR3 is TGCGCCAGCAGCTTGTCGATCCTCGAACGGACATTCCTCTACACCTTC. Translated, it gives CASSLSILERTFLYTF. Full variable domain (missing parts from reference TRBV5-1 and TRBJ1-2): KAGVTQTPRYLIKTRGQQVTLSCSPISGHRSVSWYQQTPGQGLQFLFEYFSETQRNKGNFPGRFSGRQFSNSRSEMNVSTLELGDSALYLCASSLSILERTFLYTFGSGTRLTVV.

This rearrangement joins TRBV28 to TRBJ2-1; TRBD2 matches 7 bases. After removal of 3 bases from V and 4 bases from J, the junction contained 6 bases not matched to a gene. Germline V lookup: CDR1 MDHEN, CDR2 SYDVKM. This CDR3 is 15 amino acids long. The CDR3: CASSFRRERYNEQFF. CDR3 bases: TGTGCCAGCAGTTTTAGGCGGGAGAGGTACAATGAGCAGTTCTTC.

CDR3 loop: CASSLRTSSQETQYF. The CDR3 region has the DNA TGTGCCAGCAGCTTGCGGACTAGCAGTCAAGAGACCCAGTACTTC. V and J are TRBV13 and TRBJ2-5, with 8 nucleotides matching TRBD2. V lost 3 bases to trimming and J lost 2 bases; unmatched junction nucleotides: 5. This CDR3 has 15 residues. Per the germline V gene, CDR1 is PRHDT and CDR2 is FYEKMQ (reference sequence).

In nucleotides, the CDR3 is TGCGCCAGCAGCTTGGGTCGGGTTGGAGACTACCAAGAGACCCAGTACTTC. Translating gives CASSLGRVGDYQETQYF. V and J are TRBV5-1 and TRBJ2-5; D is undetermined. This CDR3 has 17 amino acids. The ends were cut back, 0 bases at V and 0 bases at J, with 15 bases in the middle. The germline V gene encodes CDR1 SGHRS and CDR2 YFSETQ.

This clonotype was counted a single time. The chain employs TRBV7-9 and TRBJ2-7; 10 positions match TRBD1. The CDR3 is 16 amino acids. Per the germline V gene, CDR1 is SEHNR and CDR2 is FQNEAQ (reference sequence). The J segment lost 1 base and the V segment lost 7 bases, leaving 10 bases of the junction unmatched. CDR3 sequence: CASNRDRGVGSYEQYF. The DNA of the CDR3 is TGTGCCAGCAACAGGGACAGGGGAGTGGGATCCTACGAGCAGTACTTC.